This T cell receptor (beta chain) was observed in a study of blood T cell repertoires in COVID-19. Study context: T cells, B-cell-depleted T cells, or PBMCs supplied cDNA or gDNA.

Repertoires were generated with immunoSEQ multiplex PCR, while TCRdb's copy carries only in-frame clones and drops some. The sample comprises fewer than 300,000 clones, approximately 83% of which are singletons, and roughly 4% rests with the top ten. Trimming left V 0 bases short and J 3 bases short, with 17 bases between. The V gene's germline CDR1 is SEHNR and CDR2 FQNEAQ (reference sequence). The CDR3 contains 17 residues. V usage is TRBV7-9 and J usage is TRBJ1-1; the D gene is possibly TRBD1 (5 bases). Material: PBMCs or T cells enriched from blood (not recorded which). The sequence derives from a woman aged 25-40 years who had recovered from COVID-19. CDR3 DNA: TGTGCCAGCAGCTTAGCGCTAGGACACCTGAAATACACTGAAGCTTTCTTT. It specifies CASSLALGHLKYTEAFF.